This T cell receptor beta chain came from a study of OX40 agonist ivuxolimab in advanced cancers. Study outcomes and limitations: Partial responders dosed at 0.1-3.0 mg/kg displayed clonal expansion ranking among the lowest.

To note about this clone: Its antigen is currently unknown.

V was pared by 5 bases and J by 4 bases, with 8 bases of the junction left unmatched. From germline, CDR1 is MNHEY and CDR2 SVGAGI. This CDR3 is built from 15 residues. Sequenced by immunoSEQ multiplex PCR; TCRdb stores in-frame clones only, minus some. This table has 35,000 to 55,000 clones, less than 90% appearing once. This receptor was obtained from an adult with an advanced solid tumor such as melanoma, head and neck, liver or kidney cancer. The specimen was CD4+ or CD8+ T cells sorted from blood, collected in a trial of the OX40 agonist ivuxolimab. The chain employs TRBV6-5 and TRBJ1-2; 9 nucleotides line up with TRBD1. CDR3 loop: CASSGRDRVGYGYTF. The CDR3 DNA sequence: TGTGCCAGCAGTGGCCGGGACAGGGTAGGCTATGGCTACACCTTC.